This T cell receptor (beta chain) derives from a study of post-analysis software for immune sequencing data. The wider study: Relapsing-remitting, secondary progressive and progressive-relapsing multiple sclerosis were all included among the disease courses.

Unique molecular identifiers featured in each of the TCR beta cDNA libraries. TCRdb independently ran MiXCR on the PCR reads; one entry per CDR3 protein. Among about 680,000 distinct CDR3 sequences listed, over 45% were seen once. V gave up 2 bases and J gave up 5 bases, with 21 bases separating them. This CDR3 spans 17 amino acids. CDR1 is MNHEY and CDR2 is SVGEGT in the germline V gene. As to this clonotype: Its antigen is still unknown.

Study outcomes and limitations: Controls' normalized Chao1 diversity significantly exceeded that of multiple sclerosis patients. Samples sharing a preparation batch grouped tightly together when assessed by F measure. Included in a set of roughly five TRBV segments more frequent in patients than controls were TRBV5-6, TRBV5-1 and TRBV20-1.

The rearrangement uses TRBV6-2 or TRBV6-3 and TRBJ2-5, with D perhaps TRBD1 or TRBD2 (5 bases each). Sequences were obtained from blood. This clonotype was sampled from a girl aged 2-10 years with multiple sclerosis. The CDR3 DNA reads as TGTGCCAGCAGTTACCCCAAACGGGTGACGGGGCGGGAGACCCAGTACTTC. The encoded protein is CASSYPKRVTGRETQYF.